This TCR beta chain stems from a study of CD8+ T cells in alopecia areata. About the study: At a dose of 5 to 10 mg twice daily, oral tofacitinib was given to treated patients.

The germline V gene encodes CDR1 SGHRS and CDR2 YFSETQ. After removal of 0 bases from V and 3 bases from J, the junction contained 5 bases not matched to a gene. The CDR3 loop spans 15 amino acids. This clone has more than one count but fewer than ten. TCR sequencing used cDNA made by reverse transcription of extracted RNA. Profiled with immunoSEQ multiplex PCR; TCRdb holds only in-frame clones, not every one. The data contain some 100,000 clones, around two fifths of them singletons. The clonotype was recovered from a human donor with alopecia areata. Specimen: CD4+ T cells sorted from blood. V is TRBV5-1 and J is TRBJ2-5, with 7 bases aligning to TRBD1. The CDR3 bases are TGCGCCAGCAGCTTGGCCGTGACAGGGAAAGAGACCCAGTACTTC. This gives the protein CASSLAVTGKETQYF.